This T cell receptor (beta chain) was recorded in a study of CD8 T cells in ankylosing spondylitis. Whole-study results and caveats: There was a TCR beta motif, made of several highly homologous variants, that appeared characteristic of ankylosing spondylitis blood. Earlier literature documents some of the motif variants in reactive arthritis synovial fluid and blood.

Germline V gene sequence: CDR1 WSHSY, CDR2 SAAADI. V gave up 1 base and J gave up 3 bases; unmatched junction bases: 1. The CDR3 covers 14 residues. TCRdb itself ran the 5' RACE reads through MiXCR, one entry per CDR3 protein. The sample carries around 250,000 distinct CDR3 sequences, about 10% recorded once. A note on this clonotype: Its antigen is still unknown.

V gene TRBV10-2 combines with J gene TRBJ2-5, with 8 positions matching TRBD1. The sequenced material came from blood, either unsorted or a sorted T cell fraction (not recorded which). The TCR originated in a male donor with ankylosing spondylitis or in good health (not recorded which). CDR3 nucleotides: TGCGCCAGCAGTGAGTGGGGACAGGAAGAGACCCAGTACTTC. Translating gives CASSEWGQEETQYF.